The 21 T cell receptor beta chains below all came from one sample that was sequenced in a study of cytomegalovirus exposure and HLA in healthy donors. PCR involved 60 Vbeta and 13 Jbeta primers. The data were produced by immunoSEQ multiplex PCR, yet TCRdb's version contains in-frame clones alone and is incomplete. The table records 150,000 to 200,000 clones, 82% of them present only once. The specimen sequenced was PBMCs. The receptors here all came from a male donor in good health and CMV-seropositive.

This clone has just a few counts. V and J are TRBV6-1 and TRBJ1-4; no definite D call. Trimming removed 7 bases at V and 8 bases at J, with 14 bases between. The CDR3 runs 13 residues. The V gene's germline CDR1 is MNHNS and CDR2 SASEGT. CDR3 sequence reads: CASMNRGNEKLFF. The CDR3 DNA reads TGTGCCAGCATGAACCGGGGTAACGAAAAACTGTTTTTT.

This chain links TRBV7-9 with TRBJ2-7, with 7 positions matching TRBD1. Germline V gene lookup returns CDR1 SEHNR and CDR2 FQNEAQ (reference sequence). CDR3 length equals 15 residues. After removal of 4 bases from V and 3 bases from J, the junction contained 9 bases not matched to a gene. The chain's CDR3 is CASSSVGQSLYEQYF. In DNA, the CDR3 is TGTGCCAGCAGCTCTGTGGGACAGTCGCTCTACGAGCAGTACTTC.

V is TRBV5-4 and J is TRBJ1-1, with TRBD1 as a possible D gene (5 bases). This CDR3 is 12 amino acids long. Germline CDR1 reads SGHNT; CDR2 reads YYREEE (reference sequence). Deletions cut 0 bases from V and 10 bases from J, with 10 bases between. Here the CDR3 reads CASSLGRDRAFF. In DNA form, the CDR3 reads TGTGCCAGCAGCTTGGGGAGGGACCGAGCTTTCTTT.

V gene TRBV9 combines with J gene TRBJ2-7; 7 nucleotides agree with TRBD2. V dropped 0 bases and J dropped 0; count of bases not matched to a gene: 6. This CDR3 comprises 16 residues. In germline, CDR1 is SGDLS, CDR2 YYNGEE. CDR3 in DNA: TGTGCCAGCAGCGTAGGATCGCGGGGGAGCTCCTACGAGCAGTACTTC. Translated, it gives CASSVGSRGSSYEQYF.

The chain links TRBV7-2 to TRBJ1-2; 10 bases are shared with TRBD1. The V and J ends lost 5 bases and 5 bases, in that order; junction bases with no gene match: 8. The CDR3 totals 15 residues. Per germline, CDR1 SGHTA and CDR2 FQGNSA. The CDR3 DNA reads TGTGCCAGCAGCCCCGGACAGGGGGTTAGATATGGCTACACCTTC. It specifies CASSPGQGVRYGYTF. The variable domain in full, completed from reference TRBV7-2 and TRBJ1-2, reads GAGVSQSPSNKVTEKGKDVELRCDPISGHTALYWYRQSLGQGLEFLIYFQGNSAPDKSGLPSDRFSAERTGGSVSTLTIQRTQQEDSAVYLCASSPGQGVRYGYTFGSGTRLTVV.

This chain links TRBV30 with TRBJ1-2, with 7 bases lining up with TRBD1. Germline trimming cut 8 bases from V and 0 bases from J; bases unmatched to any gene: 12. CDR3 length equals 15 residues. In germline, CDR1 is GTSNPN, CDR2 SVGIG (reference sequence). CDR3 in DNA: TGTGCCGGGACTTGGACAGGCCCTACTAACTATGGCTACACCTTC. It encodes CAGTWTGPTNYGYTF.

The V and J genes are TRBV19 and TRBJ1-2, with a weak D call TRBD1 (5 bases). V lost 4 bases and J 7 bases, leaving 13 bases between the germline ends. The CDR3 has 13 amino acids. The germline V gene encodes CDR1 LNHDA and CDR2 SQIVND (reference sequence). The CDR3 DNA sequence: TGTGCCAGTAGTACGAGCTCAGGGCTTGGCTACACCTTC. This gives the protein CASSTSSGLGYTF.

V is TRBV27 and J is TRBJ2-7; D possibly corresponds to TRBD2 (6 bases). Germline values: CDR1 MNHEY, CDR2 SMNVEV (reference sequence). V gave up 5 bases and J gave up 6 bases, with 20 bases separating them. The CDR3 consists of 15 residues. CDR3 bases: TGTGCCAGCAGTATTCTTGGCGGGGACCCCCTCGAGCAGTACTTC. This translates into CASSILGGDPLEQYF.

The V gene is TRBV5-1, the J gene TRBJ2-1, with a possible D match to TRBD2 (5 bases). The V end was cut by 4 bases, the J end by 4 bases, with 15 bases between. CDR1 and CDR2 (germline): SGHRS, YFSETQ. There are 15 residues in the CDR3. The CDR3 sequence: CASSDAPGRYNEQFF. The CDR3 DNA reads as TGCGCCAGCAGCGACGCCCCGGGAAGATACAATGAGCAGTTCTTC. Together with reference TRBV5-1 and TRBJ2-1, the CDR3 gives the full variable domain: KAGVTQTPRYLIKTRGQQVTLSCSPISGHRSVSWYQQTPGQGLQFLFEYFSETQRNKGNFPGRFSGRQFSNSRSEMNVSTLELGDSALYLCASSDAPGRYNEQFFGPGTRLTVL.

The chain couples TRBV5-1 to TRBJ2-1, with no clear D. Germline V gives CDR1 SGHRS, CDR2 YFSETQ. The CDR3 loop spans 13 amino acids. The germline V and J ends were trimmed by 4 bases and 8 bases, with 13 bases remaining between them. CDR3 region: CASSTLPGDEQFF. The DNA of the CDR3 is TGCGCCAGCAGCACCCTGCCCGGTGATGAGCAGTTCTTC.

The V call is TRBV27, the J call TRBJ1-1; no clear D gene. Germline V gives CDR1 MNHEY, CDR2 SMNVEV (reference sequence). The length of the CDR3 is 13 residues. V was shortened by 8 bases and J by 2 bases, with 12 bases between the two germline ends. The CDR3 DNA sequence: TGTGCCAGCGCCTTAGCCGTAAACACTGAAGCTTTCTTT. Protein sequence: CASALAVNTEAFF.

This rearrangement joins TRBV12-2 to TRBJ2-7; the tabulated D call, TRBD2, remains unverified against the DNA. TRBV12-2 is tagged as a pseudogene. The CDR3 length is 16 residues. The DNA of the CDR3 is TGTGCAAGTCGCTTAGCCCGGGGGGGGGCCTCCTACGAGCAGTACTTC. As protein: CASRLARGGASYEQYF.

The chain is built from TRBV7-6 and TRBJ2-6, with 8 bases identical to TRBD1. The germline gives CDR1 SGHVS, CDR2 FNYEAQ. J was trimmed by 1 base and V by 2 bases; bases with no gene match: 7. The CDR3 is 18 amino acids. The CDR3 is CASSLKGTGLSGANVLTF. The CDR3 coding sequence is TGTGCCAGCAGCTTAAAAGGGACAGGCTTGTCTGGGGCCAACGTCCTGACTTTC.

The rearrangement uses TRBV7-8 and TRBJ1-2; TRBD1 aligns across 10 bases. Trimming removed 10 bases from V and 7 bases from J; junction bases left unmatched: 9. The V gene's germline CDR1 is SGHVS and CDR2 FQNEAQ. The CDR3 is made up of 13 amino acids. The CDR3 region has the DNA TGTGCCATCCCCGGGACAGGGGTAGGTGGCTACACCTTC. Protein sequence: CAIPGTGVGGYTF.

This clone was seen only a few times. The J gene is TRBJ2-5, the V gene TRBV7-9; 10 bases fit TRBD2. The germline V gene has CDR1 SEHNR and CDR2 FQNEAQ (reference sequence). After removal of 1 base from V and 5 bases from J, the junction contained 4 bases not matched to a gene. The CDR3 sequence is 15 residues long. The CDR3 region has the DNA TGTGCCAGCAGCTTAGGAACTAGCGGGATTGAGACCCAGTACTTC. Translated, it gives CASSLGTSGIETQYF.

The chain links TRBV27 to TRBJ1-5; 9 bases are a match to TRBD1. The V and J ends lost 5 bases and 4 bases, in that order; junction bases with no gene match: 6. CDR3 length: 15 residues. Germline-derived CDR1 and CDR2 are MNHEY and SMNVEV (reference sequence). CDR3 DNA: TGTGCCAGCAGTAGAGACAGGGGGTTTAATCAGCCCCAGCATTTT. Its translation is CASSRDRGFNQPQHF.

On this clone itself: This same CDR3 is encoded by further DNA sequences in the sample. This chain links TRBV28 with TRBJ1-1; D is unresolved. The CDR3 is 13 amino acids. V was trimmed by 7 bases and J by 0 bases, leaving 9 bases between them. Germline V gene data show CDR1 as MDHEN and CDR2 as SYDVKM. CDR3 loop: CASITVMNTEAFF. The CDR3 DNA is TGTGCCAGCATCACAGTTATGAACACTGAAGCTTTCTTT.

The CDR3 DNA reads TGTGCCAGTGGGTCCTTAAGCCCTAGCGGGAGTGGCGAGACCCAGTACTTC. Amino acid sequence: CASGSLSPSGSGETQYF. This sequence joins TRBV19 and TRBJ2-5; 10 nucleotides agree with TRBD2. CDR3 length equals 17 residues. The V segment lost 8 bases and the J segment 5 bases; nucleotides outside the gene matches: 17. Per germline, CDR1 LNHDA and CDR2 SQIVND (reference sequence).

V usage is TRBV28 and J usage is TRBJ1-2; 9 bases agree with TRBD1. The CDR3 loop spans 15 amino acids. Germline V gives CDR1 MDHEN, CDR2 SYDVKM. The junction had 9 bases not matched to a gene; V was cut back by 5 bases and J by 5 bases. The CDR3: CASSPPGTGLYGYTF. CDR3 DNA sequence: TGTGCCAGCAGTCCCCCCGGGACAGGGCTGTATGGCTACACCTTC.

The rearrangement uses TRBV19 and TRBJ1-6; 7 bases line up with TRBD1. The V segment lost 5 bases and the J segment 9 bases; nucleotides outside the gene matches: 10. CDR3 size: 15 residues. Germline lookup yields CDR1 LNHDA and CDR2 SQIVND (reference sequence). The CDR3 protein is CASSPTGQAFSPLHF. CDR3 in DNA: TGTGCCAGTAGTCCCACCGGACAGGCTTTTTCACCCCTCCACTTT.

The chain employs TRBV29-1 and TRBJ2-7; D may be TRBD1 (5 bases). This CDR3 contains 13 residues. Per germline, CDR1 SQVTM and CDR2 ANQGSEA. V gave up 6 bases and J gave up 3 bases, with 15 bases separating them. The CDR3 sequence is CSVQDRQGYEQYF. As DNA, the CDR3 is TGCAGCGTCCAAGATCGGCAGGGCTACGAGCAGTACTTC.